This TCR beta chain was documented in a study of graft-versus-host responses after intestinal transplantation. Unmatched junction bases numbered 0, after V lost 4 bases and J lost 0 bases. CDR3 length: 16 amino acids. The germline V gene encodes CDR1 MRHNA and CDR2 SNTAGT. TCRdb keeps only in-frame clones here, not all; method: immunoSEQ multiplex PCR. The sample carries tens of thousands of clones, about 95% recorded once. With respect to this clone: The antigen is undetermined.

The chain joins TRBV6-4 to TRBJ2-6, with TRBD2 matching over 10 bases. The sequence derives from a human donor who was the organ donor for an intestinal transplant. The sample was unstimulated CD8+ T cells sorted from spleen or lymph node cells, taken before transplant. DNA for the CDR3: TGTGCCAGCAGTGCTAGCGGGGGCTCTGGGGCCAACGTCCTGACTTTC. This translates into CASSASGGSGANVLTF.